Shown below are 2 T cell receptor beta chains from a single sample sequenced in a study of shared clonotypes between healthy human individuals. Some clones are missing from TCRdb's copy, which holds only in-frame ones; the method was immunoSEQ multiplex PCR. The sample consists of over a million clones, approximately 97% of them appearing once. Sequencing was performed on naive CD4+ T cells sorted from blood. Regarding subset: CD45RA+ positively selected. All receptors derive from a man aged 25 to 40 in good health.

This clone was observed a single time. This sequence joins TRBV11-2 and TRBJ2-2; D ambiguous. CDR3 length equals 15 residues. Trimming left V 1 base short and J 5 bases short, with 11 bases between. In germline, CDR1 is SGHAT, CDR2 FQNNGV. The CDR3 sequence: CASSLVSSSTGELFF. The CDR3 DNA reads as TGTGCCAGCAGCTTAGTTTCTAGTAGTACCGGGGAGCTGTTTTTT.

The CDR3 DNA is TGTGCCACCAGCAGGGACCCGAACACTGAAGCTTTCTTT. Translated, it gives CATSRDPNTEAFF. This chain links TRBV15 with TRBJ1-1; no clear D. This CDR3 is built from 13 residues. Germline V gene data show CDR1 as LNHNV and CDR2 as YYDKDF (reference sequence). V lost 3 bases and J lost 1, with 6 bases in between.